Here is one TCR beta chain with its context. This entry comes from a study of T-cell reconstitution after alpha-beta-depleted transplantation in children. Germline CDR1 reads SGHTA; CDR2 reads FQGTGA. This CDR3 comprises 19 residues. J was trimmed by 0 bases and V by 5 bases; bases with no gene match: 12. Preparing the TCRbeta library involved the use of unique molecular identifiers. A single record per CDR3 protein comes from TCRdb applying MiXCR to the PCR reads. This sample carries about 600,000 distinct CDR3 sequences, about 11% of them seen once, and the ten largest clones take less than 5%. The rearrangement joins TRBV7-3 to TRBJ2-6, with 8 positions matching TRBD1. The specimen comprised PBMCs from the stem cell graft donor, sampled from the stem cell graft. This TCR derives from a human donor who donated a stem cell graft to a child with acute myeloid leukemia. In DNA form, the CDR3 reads TGTGCCAGCAGCCAATCTGGACAGGGCCCAAGCTCTGGGGCCAACGTCCTGACTTTC. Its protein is CASSQSGQGPSSGANVLTF. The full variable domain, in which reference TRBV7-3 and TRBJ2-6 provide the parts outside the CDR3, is GAGVSQTPSNKVTEKGKYVELRCDPISGHTALYWYRQSLGQGPEFLIYFQGTGAADDSGLPNDRFFAVRPEGSVSTLKIQRTERGDSAVYLCASSQSGQGPSSGANVLTFGAGSRLTVL.